This T cell receptor (beta chain) emerged from a study of T cell repertoires in cytomegalovirus infection. TCRdb re-called the reads through MiXCR, storing one row per CDR3 protein. The sample shows 700,000 to 850,000 distinct CDR3 sequences, 30% to 35% of them seen only once. The CDR3 covers 11 residues. The germline CDR1 and CDR2 sequences are MNHEY and SMNVEV (reference sequence). V lost 8 bases to trimming and J lost 7 bases, with 8 bases between them. Regarding this clonotype: Antigen: not known.

This TCR derives from a human donor in good health (CMV status not recorded). Some clones in this sample may be carry-over from other donors' samples. Here the sequenced sample was cultured CD8+ T cells from PBMCs, taken from culture after CMV antigen stimulation. V usage is TRBV27 and J usage is TRBJ2-2; D unclear. The CDR3 here is CASGFYGELFF. The CDR3, as DNA: TGTGCCAGCGGGTTTTACGGGGAGCTGTTTTTT.